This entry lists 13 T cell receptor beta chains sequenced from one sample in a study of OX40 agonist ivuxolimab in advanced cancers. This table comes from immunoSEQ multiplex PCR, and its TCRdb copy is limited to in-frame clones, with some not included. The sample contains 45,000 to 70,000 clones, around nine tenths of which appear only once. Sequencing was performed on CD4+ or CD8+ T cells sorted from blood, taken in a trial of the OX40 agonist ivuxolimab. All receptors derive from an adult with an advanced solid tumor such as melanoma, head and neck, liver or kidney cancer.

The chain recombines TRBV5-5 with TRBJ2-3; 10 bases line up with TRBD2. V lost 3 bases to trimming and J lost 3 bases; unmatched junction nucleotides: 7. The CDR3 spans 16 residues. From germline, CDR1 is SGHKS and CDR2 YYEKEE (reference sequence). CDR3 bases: TGTGCCAGCAGCTGGTTACTAGCGGGAAAGACAGATACGCAGTATTTT. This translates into CASSWLLAGKTDTQYF.

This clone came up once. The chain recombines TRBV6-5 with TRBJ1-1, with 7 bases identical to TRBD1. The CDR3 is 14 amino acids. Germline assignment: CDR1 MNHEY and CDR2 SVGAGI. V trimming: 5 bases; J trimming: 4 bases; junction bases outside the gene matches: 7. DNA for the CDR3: TGTGCCAGCAGTACCCGGGGACAGAGCACTGAAGCTTTCTTT. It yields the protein CASSTRGQSTEAFF.

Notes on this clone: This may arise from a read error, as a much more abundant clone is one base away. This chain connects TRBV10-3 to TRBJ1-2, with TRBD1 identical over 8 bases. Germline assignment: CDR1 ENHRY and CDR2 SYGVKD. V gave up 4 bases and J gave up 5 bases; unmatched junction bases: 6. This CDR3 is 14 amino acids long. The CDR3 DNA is TGTGCCATCAGTGGGTCCGACAGGGGTTATGGCTACACCTTC. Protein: CAISGSDRGYGYTF.

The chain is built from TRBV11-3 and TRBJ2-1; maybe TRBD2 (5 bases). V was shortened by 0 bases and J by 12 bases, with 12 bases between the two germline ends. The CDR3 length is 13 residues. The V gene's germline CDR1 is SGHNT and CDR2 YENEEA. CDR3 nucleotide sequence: TGTGCCAGCAGCTTAGATCACGTCGGAGGGCAGTTCTTC. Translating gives CASSLDHVGGQFF.

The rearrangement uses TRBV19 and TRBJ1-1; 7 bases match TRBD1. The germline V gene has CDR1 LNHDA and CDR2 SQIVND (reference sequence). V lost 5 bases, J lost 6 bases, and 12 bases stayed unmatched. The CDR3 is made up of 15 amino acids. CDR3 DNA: TGTGCCAGTAGTGCATCGACAGGGTTGATCTCTGAAGCTTTCTTT. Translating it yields CASSASTGLISEAFF.

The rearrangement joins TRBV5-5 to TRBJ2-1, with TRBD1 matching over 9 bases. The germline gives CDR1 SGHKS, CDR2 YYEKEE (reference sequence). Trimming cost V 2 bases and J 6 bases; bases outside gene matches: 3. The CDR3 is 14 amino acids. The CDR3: CASSFWDRANEQFF. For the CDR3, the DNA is TGTGCCAGCAGCTTTTGGGACAGGGCCAATGAGCAGTTCTTC.

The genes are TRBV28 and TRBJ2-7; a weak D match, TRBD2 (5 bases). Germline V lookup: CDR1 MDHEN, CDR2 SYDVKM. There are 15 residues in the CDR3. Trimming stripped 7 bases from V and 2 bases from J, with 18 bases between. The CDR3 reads CASNSKPDYPYEQYF. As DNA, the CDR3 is TGTGCCAGCAACTCAAAGCCAGACTATCCCTACGAGCAGTACTTC.

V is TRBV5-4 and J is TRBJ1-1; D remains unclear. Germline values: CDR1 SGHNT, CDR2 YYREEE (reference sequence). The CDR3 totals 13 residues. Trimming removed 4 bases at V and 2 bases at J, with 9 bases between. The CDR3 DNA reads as TGTGCCAGCAGCCCATGGGGAAACACTGAAGCTTTCTTT. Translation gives CASSPWGNTEAFF.

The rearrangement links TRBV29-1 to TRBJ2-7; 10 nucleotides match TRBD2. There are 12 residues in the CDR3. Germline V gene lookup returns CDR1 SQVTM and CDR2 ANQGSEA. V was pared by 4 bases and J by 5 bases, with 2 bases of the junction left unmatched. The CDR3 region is CSVATSGNEQYF. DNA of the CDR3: TGCAGCGTTGCAACTAGCGGGAACGAGCAGTACTTC.

DNA of the CDR3: TGTGCCAGCAGTTTACCCAGGATGAGGACTGAAGCTTTCTTT. It yields the protein CASSLPRMRTEAFF. The chain carries TRBV28 and TRBJ1-1; D is undetermined. Trimming stripped 2 bases from V and 5 bases from J, with 12 bases between. CDR1 and CDR2 from the germline V gene are MDHEN and SYDVKM. The CDR3 is 14 residues long.

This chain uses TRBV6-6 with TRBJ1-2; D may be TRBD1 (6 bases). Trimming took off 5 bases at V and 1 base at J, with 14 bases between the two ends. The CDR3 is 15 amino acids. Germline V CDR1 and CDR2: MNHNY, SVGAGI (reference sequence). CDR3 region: CASSPTLQGNYGYTF. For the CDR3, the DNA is TGTGCCAGCAGTCCCACCCTACAGGGTAACTATGGCTACACCTTC.

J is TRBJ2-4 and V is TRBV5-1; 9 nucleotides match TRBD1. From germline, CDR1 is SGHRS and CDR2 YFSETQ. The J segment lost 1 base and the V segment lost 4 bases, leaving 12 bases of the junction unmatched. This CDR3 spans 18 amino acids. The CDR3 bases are TGCGCCAGCAGCCCGTCCTTCGGGGACAGGGTGGCCAAAAACATTCAGTACTTC. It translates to CASSPSFGDRVAKNIQYF.

This CDR3 is CASSESSYEQYF. In DNA, the CDR3 is TGTGCCAGCAGTGAGAGCTCCTACGAGCAGTACTTC. The genes are TRBV28 and TRBJ2-7; no definite D call. Trimming pared 5 bases from V and 0 bases from J, leaving 5 bases between. The CDR3 contains 12 residues. Germline V gives CDR1 MDHEN, CDR2 SYDVKM.